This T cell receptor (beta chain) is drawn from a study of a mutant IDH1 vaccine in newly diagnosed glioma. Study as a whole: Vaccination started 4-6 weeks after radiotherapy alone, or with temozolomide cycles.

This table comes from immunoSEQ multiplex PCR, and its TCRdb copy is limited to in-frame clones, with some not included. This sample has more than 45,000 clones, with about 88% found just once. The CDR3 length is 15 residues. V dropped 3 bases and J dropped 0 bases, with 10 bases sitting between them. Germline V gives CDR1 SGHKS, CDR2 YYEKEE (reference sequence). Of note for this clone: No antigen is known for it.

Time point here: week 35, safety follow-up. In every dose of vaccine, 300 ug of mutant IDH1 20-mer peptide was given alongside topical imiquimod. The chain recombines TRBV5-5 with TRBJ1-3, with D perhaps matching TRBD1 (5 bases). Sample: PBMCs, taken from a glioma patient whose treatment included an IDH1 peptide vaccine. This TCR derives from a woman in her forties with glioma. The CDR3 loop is CASSWDFRSGNTIYF. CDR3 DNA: TGTGCCAGCAGCTGGGACTTTCGCTCTGGAAACACCATATATTTT.